The sequence of this TCR beta chain was determined in a study of CD8 T cells in ankylosing spondylitis. This clonotype came up a few times. What it binds is not known. The CDR3 runs to 16 residues. Deletions cut 1 base from V and 0 bases from J, with 10 bases between. Per the germline V gene, CDR1 is LGHNA and CDR2 is YNFKEQ. Findings of the study overall: Seemingly characteristic of ankylosing spondylitis blood was a TCR beta motif consisting of 7 or 8 highly homologous variants. The disease-linked clones had a CD8+ phenotype and low blood frequencies. Clones tied to disease were said to be significantly enriched in matched ankylosing spondylitis synovial fluid. Earlier studies detected some motif variants in reactive arthritis synovial fluid and blood.

It was by quantitative 5'-RACE with molecular barcodes that TCR beta libraries were made. TCRdb analysed the 5' RACE reads with MiXCR anew, one entry per CDR3 protein. The sample shows hundreds of thousands of distinct CDR3 sequences, 9.5% to 15% of them seen only once. The source is a male donor with ankylosing spondylitis. Sequenced sample: blood, either unsorted or a sorted T cell fraction (not recorded which). The chain carries TRBV4-2 and TRBJ2-1, with a weak D call TRBD2 (5 bases). CDR3 protein: CASSQVGSDSYNEQFF. For the CDR3, the DNA is TGTGCCAGCAGCCAAGTTGGGAGCGACTCCTACAATGAGCAGTTCTTC.